The 20 T cell receptor beta chains below all came from one sample that was sequenced in a study of blood T cell repertoires in COVID-19. Sequencing used immunoSEQ multiplex PCR; TCRdb keeps in-frame clones, though not all of them. The sample lists over 200,000 clones, about 90% occurring once. Sequenced sample: peripheral blood. All receptors derive from a man between 40 and 49 years old with active or convalescent COVID-19.

The chain uses TRBV10-3 and TRBJ2-7; 9 nucleotides match TRBD1. V trimming: 5 bases; J trimming: 0 bases; junction bases outside the gene matches: 5. Germline lookup yields CDR1 ENHRY and CDR2 SYGVKD. There are 15 residues in the CDR3. The CDR3 reads CAISPGTGFSYEQYF. The CDR3 DNA reads TGTGCCATCAGTCCCGGGACAGGGTTCTCCTACGAGCAGTACTTC.

This chain joins TRBV14 and TRBJ1-4; D possibly corresponds to TRBD1 (5 bases). The V end lost 2 bases, the J end lost 1 base, and 8 bases lay between the germline ends. In germline, CDR1 is SGHDN, CDR2 FVKESK. CDR3 length: 15 amino acids. The CDR3: CASSQQRGTNEKLFF. The CDR3, as DNA: TGTGCCAGCAGCCAACAAAGGGGAACTAATGAAAAACTGTTTTTT.

The chain uses TRBV7-6 and TRBJ2-1; maybe TRBD2 (6 bases). The CDR3 spans 17 residues. Germline CDR1 SGHVS, CDR2 FNYEAQ. Trimming shortened V by 1 base and J by 9 bases, and 22 bases separated the two germline ends. The CDR3 is CASSLGSFGTPIGEQFF. For the CDR3, the DNA is TGTGCCAGCAGCTTAGGTTCTTTCGGGACTCCCATTGGTGAGCAGTTCTTC.

The chain is built from TRBV20-1 and TRBJ1-6, with TRBD1 as a possible D gene (5 bases). This CDR3 comprises 12 residues. V lost 3 bases to trimming and J lost 9 bases, with 9 bases between them. The germline CDR1 and CDR2 sequences are DFQATT and SNEGSKA (reference sequence). The CDR3 DNA reads as TGCAGTGCTAGTTGGGGCTCTTCACCCCTCCACTTT. Its translation: CSASWGSSPLHF.

The chain employs TRBV20-1 and TRBJ2-7; 10 positions match TRBD2. The length of the CDR3 is 15 residues. The germline gives CDR1 DFQATT, CDR2 SNEGSKA (reference sequence). Losses at the gene ends were 3 bases for V and 2 bases for J; bases not matched to a gene: 7. For the CDR3, the DNA is TGCAGTGCTAGTGAGGGACTAGCGTACCCCTACGAGCAGTACTTC. This gives the protein CSASEGLAYPYEQYF.

CDR3 loop: CASSYLGQGATEAFF. Written as DNA, the CDR3 is TGTGCCAGCAGTTATCTAGGACAGGGGGCAACTGAAGCTTTCTTT. The V call is TRBV6-5, the J call TRBJ1-1; 11 bases fit TRBD1. Germline CDR1 and CDR2: MNHEY and SVGAGI. This CDR3 has 15 amino acids. V lost 3 bases and J lost 5; bases outside the gene matches: 5.

This clone was seen a single time. The V gene is TRBV11-2, the J gene TRBJ2-7, with 12 bases lining up with TRBD1. This CDR3 comprises 13 residues. Trimming removed 4 bases from V and 7 bases from J; junction bases left unmatched: 2. The germline V gene encodes CDR1 SGHAT and CDR2 FQNNGV. The CDR3 bases are TGTGCCAGCAGCTGGGACAGGGGGCTAGAGCAGTACTTC. As protein: CASSWDRGLEQYF.

The V call is TRBV10-1, the J call TRBJ2-2, with a weak D call TRBD2 (5 bases). This CDR3 is built from 13 residues. V dropped 2 bases and J dropped 5 bases, with 6 bases sitting between them. Germline CDR1 reads WNHNN; CDR2 reads SYGVQD (reference sequence). CDR3 residues: CASSERRTGELFF. The DNA for the CDR3 is TGCGCCAGCAGTGAGAGGAGGACCGGGGAGCTGTTTTTT.

This sequence joins TRBV30 and TRBJ1-1, with D unresolved. Trimming removed 0 bases at V and 6 bases at J, with 11 bases between. Per the germline V gene, CDR1 is GTSNPN and CDR2 is SVGIG (reference sequence). The CDR3 runs to 13 residues. In DNA form, the CDR3 reads TGTGCCTGGAGTGTGGAAGGTGCGGCTGAAGCTTTCTTT. It specifies CAWSVEGAAEAFF. The full variable domain, with the rest looked up from reference TRBV30 and TRBJ1-1, is SQTIHQWPATLVQPVGSPLSLECTVEGTSNPNLYWYRQAAGRGLQLLFYSVGIGQISSEVPQNLSASRPQDRQFILSSKKLLLSDSGFYLCAWSVEGAAEAFFGQGTRLTVV.

V usage is TRBV5-1 and J usage is TRBJ2-1, with D hard to call. Germline CDR1 SGHRS, CDR2 YFSETQ. This CDR3 region has 14 residues. The germline V and J ends were trimmed by 2 bases and 8 bases, with 14 bases remaining between them. CDR3 DNA: TGCGCCAGCAGCTTCAGCGTGGGTAACGATGAGCAGTTCTTC. It is translated as CASSFSVGNDEQFF.

The chain carries TRBV13 and TRBJ2-7; TRBD2 agrees at 7 bases. This CDR3 contains 12 residues. Per the germline V gene, CDR1 is PRHDT and CDR2 is FYEKMQ (reference sequence). The junction had 2 bases not matched to a gene; V was cut back by 3 bases and J by 6 bases. The chain's CDR3 is CASSLGRGEQYF. The CDR3 DNA sequence: TGTGCCAGCAGCTTGGGGAGGGGCGAGCAGTACTTC.

This clone was seen a few times. V is TRBV3-1 (or the pseudogene TRBV3-2) and J is TRBJ1-5; 10 positions match TRBD1. This CDR3 has 13 residues. In germline, CDR1 is LGHDT, CDR2 YNNKEL (reference sequence). The J segment lost 10 bases and the V segment lost 3 bases, leaving 3 bases of the junction unmatched. The CDR3 region has the DNA TGTGCCAGCAGCCATGGACAGGGGGACCCCCAGCATTTT. Its translation is CASSHGQGDPQHF.

The chain joins TRBV5-1 to TRBJ2-3; 9 positions match TRBD1. The CDR3 extends over 15 amino acids. V lost 2 bases and J lost 1; bases outside the gene matches: 2. Germline V gives CDR1 SGHRS, CDR2 YFSETQ. CDR3 loop: CASSFRDRGTDTQYF. CDR3 sequence (DNA): TGCGCCAGCAGCTTTCGGGACAGGGGCACAGATACGCAGTATTTT.

This chain connects TRBV18 to TRBJ1-1; tentative D call: TRBD1 (5 bases). V was trimmed by 5 bases and J by 4 bases, leaving 17 bases between them. Germline lookup yields CDR1 KGHSH and CDR2 LQKENI. The CDR3 has 15 amino acids. The CDR3 spells CASSVKTDYSTEAFF. The CDR3 DNA follows: TGTGCCAGCTCAGTTAAGACAGATTACTCCACTGAAGCTTTCTTT. The full variable domain, completed using reference TRBV18 and TRBJ1-1, is NAGVMQNPRHLVRRRGQEARLRCSPMKGHSHVYWYRQLPEEGLKFMVYLQKENIIDESGMPKERFSAEFPKEGPSILRIQQVVRGDSAAYFCASSVKTDYSTEAFFGQGTRLTVV.

This clone is a singleton in its sample. The chain joins TRBV5-4 to TRBJ2-7; D is perhaps TRBD1 (7 bases). V was pared by 3 bases and J by 1 base, with 20 bases between. Per germline, CDR1 SGHNT and CDR2 YYREEE (reference sequence). The CDR3 is 17 residues long. CDR3: CASSSGGQFQSSYEQYF. The DNA for the CDR3 is TGTGCCAGCAGCTCCGGGGGACAGTTTCAATCGTCCTACGAGCAGTACTTC.

This sequence joins TRBV18 and TRBJ1-6; no clear D gene. The germline V and J ends were trimmed by 2 bases and 4 bases, with 6 bases remaining between them. The CDR3 contains 14 residues. Germline CDR1 KGHSH, CDR2 LQKENI. DNA for the CDR3: TGTGCCAGCTCACCATCGGGGTATAATTCACCCCTCCACTTT. Translating it yields CASSPSGYNSPLHF.

The chain carries TRBV25-1 and TRBJ1-2, with 12 positions matching TRBD1. From germline, CDR1 is MGHDK and CDR2 SYGVNS. V trimming: 4 bases; J trimming: 3 bases; junction bases outside the gene matches: 12. This CDR3 contains 18 residues. CDR3 DNA sequence: TGTGCCAGCAGTGGAAAATCCCGGGACAGGGGGCTGGACTATGGCTACACCTTC. As protein: CASSGKSRDRGLDYGYTF.

V usage is TRBV5-6 and J usage is TRBJ2-3; TRBD2 is a possible D gene (6 bases). CDR1 SGHDT and CDR2 YYEEEE come from the germline V gene. V gave up 3 bases and J gave up 3 bases, with 17 bases separating them. This CDR3 is built from 16 residues. The CDR3 bases are TGTGCCAGCAGCTCGGATGGTCGGGGGTGGACAGATACGCAGTATTTT. Encoded protein: CASSSDGRGWTDTQYF.

A few counts support this clone. The V call is TRBV28, the J call TRBJ1-2, with 10 bases aligning to TRBD1. V lost 5 bases and J lost 5; bases outside the gene matches: 8. The CDR3 loop spans 15 amino acids. The germline gives CDR1 MDHEN, CDR2 SYDVKM. In DNA, the CDR3 is TGTGCCAGCAGTACCCAGACAGGGGGCGCGTATGGCTACACCTTC. As protein: CASSTQTGGAYGYTF.

In DNA form, the CDR3 reads TGTGCCAGCAGCTCCAATACAGGGGGCGGAGAGACCCAGTACTTC. The encoded protein is CASSSNTGGGETQYF. The chain links TRBV7-3 to TRBJ2-5, with 9 bases lining up with TRBD1. The CDR3 totals 15 residues. Looked up from germline, CDR1 is SGHTA and CDR2 is FQGTGA. The V and J ends lost 4 bases and 4 bases, in that order; junction bases with no gene match: 7.